Sequencing of this T cell receptor (beta chain) was carried out in a study of vaccination and CD4 T cells after COVID-19. Study details: Overlapping spike peptides served as the stimulus for the cells. These peptides came from SARS-CoV-2 and from the common cold coronaviruses HCoV-NL63, HCoV-OC43 and HCoV-229E.

Treatment: roughly ten-day PBMC culture with coronavirus spike peptide pools or control peptides (ViraFEST assay). Ahead of the COVID-19 pandemic (2011-2018), the CD4+ T cells of the unexposed donor were collected. Researchers used the Oncomine TCR Beta short-read assay to sequence DNA from cultured CD4+ T cells. A single record per CDR3 protein comes from TCRdb applying MiXCR to the PCR reads. Found here are over 8,500 distinct CDR3 sequences, 60% to 75% of them singletons; the top ten hold about 24%. To note about this clonotype: Its target is unknown.

Whole-study findings and limits: Spike mono-reactivity applied to 304 of 307 vaccine-specific clones detected in convalescent patients.

The V gene lost 3 bases and the J gene lost 5 bases, with 13 bases spanning the gap. This CDR3 contains 13 residues. Germline V gives CDR1 GTSNPN, CDR2 SVGIG (reference sequence). The rearrangement uses TRBV30 and TRBJ1-2; D is unresolved. The TCR was taken from a human donor in good health. The sample comprised CD4+ T cells from blood, cultured in vitro. The CDR3 region is CAWRLTGSYGYTF. Written as DNA, the CDR3 is TGTGCCTGGAGGCTGACGGGCAGTTATGGCTACACCTTC.